These 9 T cell receptor beta chains were sequenced from one sample in a study of CD8 T cells in ankylosing spondylitis. TCRdb re-called the 5' RACE reads with MiXCR, one entry per CDR3 protein. The sample yields about 96,000 distinct CDR3 sequences, about 9% seen once. Sequencing was done on a sample of blood, either unsorted or a sorted T cell fraction (not recorded which). These receptor sequences come from a male donor with ankylosing spondylitis or in good health (not recorded which).

This clonotype was counted ten times or more. J is TRBJ1-1 and V is TRBV28; TRBD1 is a possible D gene (6 bases). Germline V gene data show CDR1 as MDHEN and CDR2 as SYDVKM. This CDR3 comprises 12 residues. Trimming took off 6 bases at V and 6 bases at J, with 11 bases between the two ends. The CDR3 region is CASRTTGSEAFF. The CDR3 bases are TGTGCCAGCAGGACAACAGGGTCTGAAGCTTTCTTT.

This clonotype was seen many times. This chain uses TRBV20-1 with TRBJ2-5; D call uncertain. Germline CDR1 is DFQATT and CDR2 is SNEGSKA (reference sequence). This CDR3 spans 13 amino acids. Trimming removed 1 base from V and 1 base from J, with 7 bases in between. DNA for the CDR3: TGCAGTGCTAGAGTGATAGGCCAAGAGACCCAGTACTTC. This sequence encodes CSARVIGQETQYF.

This clonotype appeared many times. This rearrangement joins TRBV28 to TRBJ1-5, with 7 bases identical to TRBD1. The trim removed 5 bases at V and 1 base at J, leaving 5 bases unmatched. Germline V gene sequence: CDR1 MDHEN, CDR2 SYDVKM. This CDR3 has 15 amino acids. DNA for the CDR3: TGTGCCAGCAGTCCTAAGGGGGCGAGCAATCAGCCCCAGCATTTT. It codes for CASSPKGASNQPQHF.

This clonotype was counted many times. J is TRBJ1-4 and V is TRBV9; D ambiguous. The CDR3 spans 14 residues. Trimming removed 0 bases at V and 3 bases at J, with 6 bases between. Germline loops: CDR1 SGDLS, CDR2 YYNGEE. CDR3 sequence (DNA): TGTGCCAGCAGCGTAGGAGAGGCTAATGAAAAACTGTTTTTT. As protein: CASSVGEANEKLFF.

The chain combines TRBV12-3 or TRBV12-4 with TRBJ1-2; TRBD1 matches 7 bases. The CDR3 is 14 amino acids. Trimming took 5 bases from V and 4 from J; bases not matched to a gene: 7. As DNA, the CDR3 is TGTGCCAGCAGTGCCACAGGGGTCACCTATGGCTACACCTTC. It specifies CASSATGVTYGYTF.

There are many counts of this clonotype. V and J are TRBV20-1 and TRBJ2-1, with TRBD2 matching over 9 bases. After removal of 6 bases from V and 10 bases from J, the junction contained 16 bases not matched to a gene. The CDR3 spans 15 residues. Germline CDR1 and CDR2: DFQATT and SNEGSKA (reference sequence). This CDR3 is CSAPRMGLATYEQFF. CDR3 nucleotides: TGCAGTGCCCCTAGGATGGGACTAGCTACGTACGAGCAGTTCTTC.

This clonotype was seen more than once but under ten times. The J gene is TRBJ1-1, the V gene TRBV7-2, with D possibly TRBD1 on 6 matching bases. Germline V CDR1 and CDR2: SGHTA, FQGNSA. V was shortened by 1 base and J by 7 bases, with 13 bases between the two germline ends. This CDR3 comprises 14 residues. The CDR3 here is CASSLGGAGGEAFF. The CDR3, as DNA: TGTGCCAGCAGCTTAGGGGGGGCTGGTGGTGAAGCTTTCTTT.

In this sample, this clonotype turned up many times. The rearrangement links TRBV12-3 or TRBV12-4 to TRBJ1-5, with TRBD1 matching 9 bases. J gave up 6 bases and V 5 bases, and 2 bases lay outside the gene matches. The length of the CDR3 is 13 residues. The CDR3 here is CASSTGGLQPQHF. Written as DNA, the CDR3 is TGTGCCAGCAGTACAGGGGGCCTTCAGCCCCAGCATTTT.

V usage is TRBV7-2 and J usage is TRBJ2-3; maybe TRBD2 (6 bases). V lost 5 bases and J lost 0, with 12 bases in between. Germline CDR1 reads SGHTA; CDR2 reads FQGNSA. The CDR3 covers 15 residues. The CDR3 nucleotides are TGTGCCAGCAGCCCGGACTACCTTAGCACAGATACGCAGTATTTT. Amino acids: CASSPDYLSTDTQYF.